This T cell receptor beta chain was identified in a study of blood T cells in healthy people across ages (dated by TCRdb to about 2015). Regarding the research as a whole: In model experiments, roughly one uniquely barcoded TCR beta cDNA molecule per two T cells was captured by template switching. The donors were split into four age groups: young (average around 15 years), middle-aged (about 40), aged (about 56) and long-lived (roughly 88). Using deep sequencing normalized with unique cDNA molecular identifiers, the study measured how TCR beta repertoire diversity changes with age. Using the same blood draw, the study looked at two additional independent replicas of 1 million unique cDNA reads for two donors, one aged 18 to 30 and the other aged 80 or older.

Findings and caveats that apply to the study as a whole: Conclusive comparison of naive and antigen-experienced compartments was prevented by the profiling of bulk unsorted PBMCs. Because the CMV infection status of the donors was unknown, age-related changes in expanded clonotypes may potentially have been confounded. The percentage of naive T cells measured by flow cytometry correlated strongly with observed TCR beta diversity. Total diversity estimates from one million sequenced T cells were considered lower bounds and underestimates. Observed TCR beta diversity per million T cells fell roughly linearly with age, and a significant reduction was already apparent by age roughly 41. The long-lived group showed more naive CD4+ T cells, fewer expanded clones and increased TCR diversity than the aged group, suggesting age selection.

The library was obtained by 5' RACE. This sample was sequenced with an Illumina HiSeq 2500. The second PCR ran for roughly 7 to 12 cycles and used a J-beta primer mix along with a sample-barcoded 5' primer. Each TCR beta cDNA molecule received a unique molecular identifier from a template-switch 5' adaptor carrying 12 random nucleotides. At least 2.5 million CDR3-containing paired-end reads were obtained from each sample. All of the RNA was converted into first-strand cDNA using the Mint cDNA synthesis kit, with a TRBC-specific oligonucleotide serving as the primer. Following uracil-DNA glycosylase treatment, a first 18-cycle PCR with universal primers M1SS and BC2_uni_R was performed on all cDNA. Per the original workflow: Normalization of each sample was performed by random selection of 1 million high-quality reads, each carrying a distinct molecular identifier. Instead of being binned into consensus sequences, reads with shared molecular identifiers were discarded. MiTCR, run with a Q25 quality threshold and the strictest error-elimination algorithm, handled CDR3 identification, clonotype clustering and error correction. A nonparametric unseen species model using Euler transformation provided a lower-bound estimate of total TCR beta diversity. TCRdb reprocessing: public reads trimmed at Q25 with fastp, clones called with MiXCR, in-frame beta chains kept. Rows merge per CDR3 protein into single entries with the most common DNA and genes. These V and J calls derive from TCRdb rather than the authors' analysis. The sample includes 800,000 to 950,000 distinct CDR3 sequences, with roughly 29% observed a single time. The ten largest clones add up to roughly a tenth of the sample.

The donors were some 36 Caucasian individuals from Russia, aged roughly 6 to 100 years, who were systemically healthy. Ten milliliters of peripheral blood were drawn from each donor into EDTA-treated Vacutainer tubes. Ficoll-Paque density-gradient centrifugation was used to isolate PBMCs, with at least 6 million obtained per sample. Trizol reagent was used to extract total RNA from PBMCs, with at least 5 micrograms per sample. For every donor, an aliquot of PBMCs went through flow cytometry to measure the percentages of naive CD45RAhigh/CD27high T cells. In regard to this clonotype: Its specific antigen is unknown. A junction end diverges from the germline sequence, so it may reflect a read error.

CDR1 and CDR2 are read off the germline V gene as KGHSH and LQKENI. Taken from cysteine to phenylalanine, the CDR3 has 14 residues. Of all the DNA, just the CDR3 is kept, 42 bases in frame from base 1. The data also belong to a second study, concerning T cells of mothers and their children. That second report states: Nine systemically healthy Caucasian individuals, comprising three mothers and their six children, were included as donors. cDNA synthesis consumed the entire amount of extracted RNA, loaded at approximately 1.5 ug RNA in each 15 ul reaction. Sample barcodes and 2-4 random nucleotides were added via the M1S primer in the second PCR. Over 8 million TCR beta CDR3 reads came from each mother, compared with a few million reads from each child. In both related and unrelated pairs, thymic selection shapes the output of TCR recombination in a similar way, with inherited differences having only a minor effect. Normalized repertoire overlap was always found to be slightly, but never significantly, higher in related mother-child pairs than in unrelated mother-child pairs. No persistent microchimeric T cell clones were detected, at a sensitivity of 80 to 100 clones per million clonotypes. To look for features that set related mother-child pairs apart from unrelated individuals, the researchers ran deep NGS to compare the TCR beta repertoires of mothers and children. The mean age was roughly 36 +/- 4 years for the mothers and roughly 10 +/- 4 years for the children. Libraries were sequenced on Illumina HiSeq 2000 with 100+100 nt paired-end reads after adapter ligation with NEBNext reagents. To prevent cross-contamination, the mother and child libraries were prepared one month apart and sequenced in separate runs. For each donor, somewhere between roughly 450,000 and 2,000,000 distinct TCR beta clonotypes were identified. Naive TCR beta clonotypes were estimated from low-frequency clonotypes matched to each donor's FACS-determined naive share, without sorting.

The sequenced sample was blood. The TCR was taken from a woman aged 40 to 55 in good health. The chain was built from TRBV18 and TRBJ2-1; a tentative D match to TRBD1 spans 6 bases. The nucleotides are TGTACCAGCTTTCAGGGGCCCTCCGACCTTAGGCAGTTCTTC. This sequence encodes CTSFQGPSDLRQFF.